This T cell receptor (beta chain) was profiled in a study of T-cell reconstitution after alpha-beta-depleted transplantation in children. The authors prepared the TCRbeta library with unique molecular identifiers. TCRdb fed the PCR reads into MiXCR, producing one record per CDR3 protein. Altogether some 280,000 distinct CDR3 sequences are present, approximately 9.8% being singletons, with the ten largest covering 10%. The V and J ends lost 4 bases and 2 bases respectively, with 9 bases between them. CDR3 size: 13 residues. CDR1 SNHLY and CDR2 FYNNEI come from the germline V gene. This clonotype was counted many times.

The rearrangement uses TRBV2 and TRBJ2-7, with D possibly being TRBD1 (6 bases). The origin of this receptor is a human donor who donated a stem cell graft to a child with SCID. Sequencing was performed on PBMCs from the stem cell graft donor, taken from the stem cell graft. The DNA of the CDR3 is TGTGCCAGCAGTGCCGGACAGACCTACGAGCAGTACTTC. It yields the protein CASSAGQTYEQYF. The variable domain in full, with the rest retrieved from reference TRBV2 and TRBJ2-7, is EPEVTQTPSHQVTQMGQEVILRCVPISNHLYFYWYRQILGQKVEFLVSFYNNEISEKSEIFDDQFSVERPDGSNFTLKIRSTKLEDSAMYFCASSAGQTYEQYFGPGTRLTVT.